Listed below are T cell receptor beta chains from one sample, sequenced in a study of OX40 agonist ivuxolimab in advanced cancers. Assay used: immunoSEQ multiplex PCR; TCRdb lists only in-frame clones, some missing. The data show some 82,000 clones, around 94% seen once. Here the sequenced sample was CD4+ or CD8+ T cells sorted from blood, taken in a trial of the OX40 agonist ivuxolimab. The receptors here all came from an adult with an advanced solid tumor such as melanoma, head and neck, liver or kidney cancer. Each CDR3 is given with its conserved first and last residue. Each record gives: clone size, J gene, D gene, V gene, CDR3 DNA, CDR3 protein. A D gene is named only where the DNA matches it firmly. Rows may omit the clone size; those that give it use once, few, many or a size class.

>NA|TRBJ2-1|NA|TRBV6-5
TGTGCCAGCAGTTACTCGTGGTCAGGAGACAATGAGCAGTTCTTC
CASSYSWSGDNEQFF
>NA|TRBJ2-1|TRBD2|TRBV5-4
TGTGCCAGCAGCTTGGGGGCCGGGACTAGTATAAATGAGCAGTTCTTC
CASSLGAGTSINEQFF
>NA|TRBJ2-3|NA|TRBV28
TGTGCCAGCAGTTCAGGACCAGCCCGAAGGATAGATACGCAGTATTTT
CASSSGPARRIDTQYF
>NA|TRBJ2-1|NA|TRBV29-1
TGCAGCGTTACCTTTAGGGTCAATGAGCAGTTCTTC
CSVTFRVNEQFF
>NA|TRBJ1-1|NA|TRBV28
TGTGCCAGCAGTTTCGGACTGGGGCCCACTGAAGCTTTCTTT
CASSFGLGPTEAFF
>NA|TRBJ2-3|NA|TRBV16
TGTGCCAGCAGCCAATTCACTAGCACAGATACGCAGTATTTT
CASSQFTSTDTQYF
>NA|TRBJ2-7|TRBD2|TRBV11-2
TGTGCCAGCAGACATCTAGCGGGTAGGGAGCAGTACTTC
CASRHLAGREQYF
>NA|TRBJ2-7|NA|TRBV14
TGTGCCAGCAGCCAAGATCGGACCGGTCGTAAGCAGTACTTC
CASSQDRTGRKQYF
>once|TRBJ1-2|NA|TRBV13
TGTGCCAGCAGTTGGAGGAAGCCTTTGAGAGCTTATGGCTACACCTTC
CASSWRKPLRAYGYTF
>NA|TRBJ2-2|NA|TRBV5-4
TGTGCCAGCAGCTTGGGCGGGATAGACACCGGGGAGCTGTTTTTT
CASSLGGIDTGELFF
>NA|TRBJ2-7|NA|TRBV11-2
TGTGCCAGCAGCTTAGTACCGGGGTCAGTCGAGCAGTACTTC
CASSLVPGSVEQYF
>NA|TRBJ2-7|TRBD2|TRBV10-2
TGCGCCAGCAGTGAGTCGAGCGGGAGCGTTGAGCAGTACTTC
CASSESSGSVEQYF
>NA|TRBJ2-4|TRBD2|TRBV20-1
TGCAGTGGACTAGCCGGTAACATTCAGTACTTC
CSGLAGNIQYF
>NA|TRBJ2-2|TRBD1|TRBV4-3
TGCGCCAGCAGCCCCTCCGGGACAGGGATTCCCGGGGAGCTGTTTTTT
CASSPSGTGIPGELFF
>NA|TRBJ2-7|TRBD2|TRBV4-3
TGCGCCAGCAGCCAAGATGCTCGGGAGGACTACGAGCAGTACTTC
CASSQDAREDYEQYF
>NA|TRBJ2-7|NA|TRBV10-3
TGTGCCATCAGTGAAGGCATCGTCTACGAGCAGTACTTC
CAISEGIVYEQYF
>NA|TRBJ2-6|TRBD1|TRBV7-9
TGTGCCAGCAGTGACACAGGGGCTGGGGCCAACGTCCTGACTTTC
CASSDTGAGANVLTF
>NA|TRBJ2-1|TRBD2|TRBV7-2
TGTGCCAGCAGCCTACCTCTCGCGGGAGGAGGGGACAATGAGCAGTTCTTC
CASSLPLAGGGDNEQFF
>medium-sized|TRBJ2-7|TRBD2|TRBV11-2
TGTGCCAGCAGCTTCAGCGGGAGCTACGAGCAGTACTTC
CASSFSGSYEQYF
>NA|TRBJ1-1|NA|TRBV5-4
TGTGCCAGCAGCCCCCCTTCCCGGAACACTGAAGCTTTCTTT
CASSPPSRNTEAFF
>NA|TRBJ2-7|TRBD2|TRBV9
TGTGCCAGCAGCGTAGCATTAGCGGGAGGCTACGAGCAGTACTTC
CASSVALAGGYEQYF
>NA|TRBJ2-1|NA|TRBV7-3
TGTGCCAGCAGCTTAGCGGGATCCTACAATGAGCAGTTCTTC
CASSLAGSYNEQFF
>NA|TRBJ2-4|NA|TRBV30
TGTGCCTGGACGGAGGAAGCCAAAAACATTCAGTACTTC
CAWTEEAKNIQYF
>once|TRBJ2-7|NA|TRBV7-9
TGTGCCAGCAGGTTGCTGAGGGGGGAGCAGTACTTC
CASRLLRGEQYF
>once|TRBJ2-7|NA|TRBV27
TGTGCCAGCAGTTTCCGGGGCAACTACGAGCAGTACTTC
CASSFRGNYEQYF
>NA|TRBJ2-1|NA|TRBV4-3
TGCGCCAGCAGCCAAGATCCCAGGAGCTCCTACAATGAGCAGTTCTTC
CASSQDPRSSYNEQFF
>once|TRBJ1-1|NA|TRBV4-2
TGTGCCAGCAGCCAGAGACGAACCGGGACATTGAACACTGAAGCTTTCTTT
CASSQRRTGTLNTEAFF
>NA|TRBJ2-3|TRBD2|TRBV9
TGTGCCAGCAGCGATAGGGGACTAGGGCGAGATACGCAGTATTTT
CASSDRGLGRDTQYF
>NA|TRBJ1-3|TRBD1|TRBV15
TGTGCCACCAGCAGAGGAAGGGGGCGAAACACCATATATTTT
CATSRGRGRNTIYF
>NA|TRBJ1-1|NA|TRBV30
TGTGCCTGGAGAATAGGGGCCGAAGCTTTCTTT
CAWRIGAEAFF
>NA|TRBJ1-3|NA|TRBV21-1
TGTGCCAGCAGCAAGTGTGGGACTTCCTCTGGAAACACCATATATTTT
CASSKCGTSSGNTIYF
>once|TRBJ2-7|TRBD1|TRBV27
TGTGCCAGCATAGGGGGCTACGACGAGCAGTACTTC
CASIGGYDEQYF
>NA|TRBJ1-6|NA|TRBV2
TGTGCCAGCATGGGGACGGGAGAGACCCTCCACTTT
CASMGTGETLHF
>NA|TRBJ2-7|NA|TRBV11-3
TGTGCCAGCTCCCTCGGCGCGTCTGGGCAGTACTTC
CASSLGASGQYF
>NA|TRBJ1-4|NA|TRBV14
TGTGCCAGCAGCCAACCCTATGGGGAAAAACTGTTTTTT
CASSQPYGEKLFF
>NA|TRBJ1-1|NA|TRBV23-1
TGCGCCAGCAGTCAAGACACTGAAGCTTTCTTT
CASSQDTEAFF
>NA|TRBJ1-2|NA|TRBV4-2
TGTGCCAGCAGCCCAGGACAGTCATTCACCTATGGCTACACCTTC
CASSPGQSFTYGYTF
>NA|TRBJ2-2|TRBD1|TRBV7-9
TGTGCCAGCAGTCATAGGACAGGGTCGGCCACCGGGGAGCTGTTTTTT
CASSHRTGSATGELFF
>NA|TRBJ2-1|NA|TRBV7-8
TGTGCCAGCAGCCCACGACAGGGGGCGGTTACTAGCGGGAACCACAATGAGCAGTTCTTC
CASSPRQGAVTSGNHNEQFF
>NA|TRBJ1-1|NA|TRBV7-9
TGTGCCAGCAGCCCGCGAAACAGGGTCATGAACACTGAAGCTTTCTTT
CASSPRNRVMNTEAFF
>NA|TRBJ2-1|NA|TRBV13
TGTGCCAGCAGCTCCCTCTCCTACAATGAGCAGTTCTTC
CASSSLSYNEQFF
>NA|TRBJ2-7|TRBD2|TRBV29-1
TGCAGCGTTGAGGGGAGGGCCTACGAGCAGTACTTC
CSVEGRAYEQYF
>NA|TRBJ2-7|NA|TRBV13
TGTGCCAGCAGCTTCCGATTGCAAGACGAGCAGTACTTC
CASSFRLQDEQYF
>NA|TRBJ1-2|NA|TRBV29-1
TGCAGCGTTGAAGATGCGGGGGCTGGGATTTCGGGTAACTATGGCTACACCTTC
CSVEDAGAGISGNYGYTF
>NA|TRBJ2-7|NA|TRBV9
TGTGCCAGCAGCGTATCGATTAGCCCCACCGAGCAGTACTTC
CASSVSISPTEQYF